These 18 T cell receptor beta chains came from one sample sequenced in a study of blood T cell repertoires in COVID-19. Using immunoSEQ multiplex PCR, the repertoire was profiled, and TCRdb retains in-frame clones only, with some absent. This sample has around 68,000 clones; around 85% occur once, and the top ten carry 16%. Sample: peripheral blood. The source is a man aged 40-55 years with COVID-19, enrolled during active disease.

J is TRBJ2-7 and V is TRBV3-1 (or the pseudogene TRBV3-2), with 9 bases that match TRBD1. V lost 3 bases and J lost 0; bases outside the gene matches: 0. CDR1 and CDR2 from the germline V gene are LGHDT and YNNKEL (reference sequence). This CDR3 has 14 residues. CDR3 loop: CASSQGQGSYEQYF. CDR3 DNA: TGTGCCAGCAGCCAGGGACAGGGCTCCTACGAGCAGTACTTC.

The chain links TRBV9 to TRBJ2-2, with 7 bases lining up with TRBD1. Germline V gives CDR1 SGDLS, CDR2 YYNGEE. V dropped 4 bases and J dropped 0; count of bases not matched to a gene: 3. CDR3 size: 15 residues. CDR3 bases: TGTGCCAGCAGCACCGACAGGGCGAACACCGGGGAGCTGTTTTTT. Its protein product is CASSTDRANTGELFF.

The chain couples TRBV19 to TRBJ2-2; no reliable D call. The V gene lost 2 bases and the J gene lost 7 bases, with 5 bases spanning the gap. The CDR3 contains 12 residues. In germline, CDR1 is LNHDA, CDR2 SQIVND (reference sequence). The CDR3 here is CASSISHGELFF. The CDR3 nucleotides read TGTGCCAGTAGTATATCCCACGGGGAGCTGTTTTTT.

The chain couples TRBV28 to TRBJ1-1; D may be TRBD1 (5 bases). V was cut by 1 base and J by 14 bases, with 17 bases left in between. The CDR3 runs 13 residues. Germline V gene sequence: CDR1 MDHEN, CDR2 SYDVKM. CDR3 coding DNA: TGTGCCAGCAGTTTATCAGGGTTGGGCGGGATCTTCTTT. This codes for CASSLSGLGGIFF.

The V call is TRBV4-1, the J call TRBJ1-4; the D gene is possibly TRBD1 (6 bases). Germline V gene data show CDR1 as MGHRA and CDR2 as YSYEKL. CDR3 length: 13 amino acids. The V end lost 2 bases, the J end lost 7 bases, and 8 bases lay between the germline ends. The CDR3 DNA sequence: TGCGCCAGCAGCCAAACAGGGATTGAAAAACTGTTTTTT. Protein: CASSQTGIEKLFF.

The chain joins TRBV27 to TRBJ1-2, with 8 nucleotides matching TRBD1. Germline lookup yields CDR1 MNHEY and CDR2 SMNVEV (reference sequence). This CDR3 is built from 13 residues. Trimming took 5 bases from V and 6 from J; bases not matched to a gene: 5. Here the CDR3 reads CASSRLTGDGYTF. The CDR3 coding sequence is TGTGCCAGCAGTCGACTGACAGGGGATGGCTACACCTTC.

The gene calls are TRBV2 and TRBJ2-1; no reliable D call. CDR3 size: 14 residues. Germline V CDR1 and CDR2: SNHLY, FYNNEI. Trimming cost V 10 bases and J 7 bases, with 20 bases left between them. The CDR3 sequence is CATALLENRNEQFF. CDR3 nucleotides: TGTGCCACCGCCCTGCTAGAAAACCGGAATGAGCAGTTCTTC.

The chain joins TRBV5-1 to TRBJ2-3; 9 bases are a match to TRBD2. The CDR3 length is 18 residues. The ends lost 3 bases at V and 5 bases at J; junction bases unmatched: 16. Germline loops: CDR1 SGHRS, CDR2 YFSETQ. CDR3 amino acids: CASSYGTSGSSGGDTQYF. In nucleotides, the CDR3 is TGCGCCAGCAGCTACGGAACTAGCGGGTCCTCCGGGGGAGATACGCAGTATTTT.

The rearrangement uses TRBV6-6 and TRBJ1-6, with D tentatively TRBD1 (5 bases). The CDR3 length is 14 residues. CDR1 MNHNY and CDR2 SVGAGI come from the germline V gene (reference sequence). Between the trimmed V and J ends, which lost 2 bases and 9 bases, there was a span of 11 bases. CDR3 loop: CASSYTDTSSPLHF. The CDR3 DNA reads TGTGCCAGCAGTTACACGGACACCAGTTCACCCCTCCACTTT.

The CDR3 protein is CASSLNNGLLNTEAFF. The CDR3 nucleotides read TGTGCCAGCAGCCTAAACAATGGACTGTTGAACACTGAAGCTTTCTTT. This chain connects TRBV3-1 (or the pseudogene TRBV3-2) to TRBJ1-1; D call uncertain. V lost 4 bases and J lost 0, with 15 bases in between. This CDR3 spans 16 amino acids. Germline CDR1 LGHDT, CDR2 YNNKEL (reference sequence).

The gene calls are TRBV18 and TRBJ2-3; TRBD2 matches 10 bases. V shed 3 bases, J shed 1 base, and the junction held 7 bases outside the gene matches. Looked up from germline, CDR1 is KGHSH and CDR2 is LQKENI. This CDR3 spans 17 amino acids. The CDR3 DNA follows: TGTGCCAGCTCACCTTCTCCTAGCGGGGGACGCACAGATACGCAGTATTTT. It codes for CASSPSPSGGRTDTQYF.

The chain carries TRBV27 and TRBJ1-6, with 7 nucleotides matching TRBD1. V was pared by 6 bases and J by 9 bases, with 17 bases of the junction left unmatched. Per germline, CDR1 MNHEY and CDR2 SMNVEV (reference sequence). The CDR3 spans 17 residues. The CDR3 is CASSMEAVNRGGSPLHF. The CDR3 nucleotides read TGTGCCAGCAGCATGGAGGCTGTGAACAGGGGTGGTTCACCCCTCCACTTT.

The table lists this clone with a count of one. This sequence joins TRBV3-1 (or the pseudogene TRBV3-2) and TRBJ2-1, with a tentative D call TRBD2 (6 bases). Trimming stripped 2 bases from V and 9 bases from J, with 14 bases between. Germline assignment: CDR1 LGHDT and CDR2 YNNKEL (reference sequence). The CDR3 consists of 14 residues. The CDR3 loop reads CASSQPPSGGEQFF. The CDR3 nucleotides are TGTGCCAGCAGCCAACCCCCTTCCGGGGGTGAGCAGTTCTTC.

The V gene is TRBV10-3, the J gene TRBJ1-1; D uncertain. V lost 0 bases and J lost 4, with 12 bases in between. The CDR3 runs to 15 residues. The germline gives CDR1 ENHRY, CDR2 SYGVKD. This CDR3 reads CAISESGRFGTEAFF. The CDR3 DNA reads TGTGCCATCAGTGAGTCGGGCAGATTTGGCACTGAAGCTTTCTTT.

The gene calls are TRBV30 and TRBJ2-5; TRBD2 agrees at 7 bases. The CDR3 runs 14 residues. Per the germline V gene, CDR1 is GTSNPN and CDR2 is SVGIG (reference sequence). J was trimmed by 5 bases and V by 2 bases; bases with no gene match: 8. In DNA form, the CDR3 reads TGTGCCTGGAGTAAGGGGAGGGTGGAGGAGACCCAGTACTTC. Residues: CAWSKGRVEETQYF.

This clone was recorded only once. CDR3 in amino acids: CASSSDSMNTEAFF. As DNA, the CDR3 is TGTGCCAGCAGCTCTGACAGCATGAACACTGAAGCTTTCTTT. The chain combines TRBV7-9 with TRBJ1-1, with D possibly matching TRBD1 (5 bases). Trimming removed 4 bases from V and 0 bases from J, with 9 bases in between. The CDR3 spans 14 residues. From germline, CDR1 is SEHNR and CDR2 FQNEAQ (reference sequence).

In nucleotides, the CDR3 is TGTGCCAGCAGTGAAAACAGAATCTCCTACGAGCAGTACTTC. As protein: CASSENRISYEQYF. This chain uses TRBV2 with TRBJ2-7, with D hard to call. CDR1 and CDR2 from the germline V gene are SNHLY and FYNNEI. This CDR3 contains 14 residues. Trimming took off 2 bases at V and 0 bases at J, with 8 bases between the two ends. The full variable domain, with the rest looked up from reference TRBV2 and TRBJ2-7, is EPEVTQTPSHQVTQMGQEVILRCVPISNHLYFYWYRQILGQKVEFLVSFYNNEISEKSEIFDDQFSVERPDGSNFTLKIRSTKLEDSAMYFCASSENRISYEQYFGPGTRLTVT.

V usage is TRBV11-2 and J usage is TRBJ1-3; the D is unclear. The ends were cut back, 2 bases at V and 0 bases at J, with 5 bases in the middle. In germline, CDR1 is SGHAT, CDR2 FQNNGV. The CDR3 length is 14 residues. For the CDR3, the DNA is TGTGCCAGCAGCTTACCGGGCTCTGGAAACACCATATATTTT. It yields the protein CASSLPGSGNTIYF.